The clone carrying this T cell receptor beta chain showed up just a few times. Generated by immunoSEQ multiplex PCR, the TCRdb table keeps only in-frame clones and is missing some. The table records about 98,000 clones, approximately 82% of them present only once. This entry comes from a study of blood T cell repertoires in COVID-19. Looking at the study overall: In each case, the material was cDNA or gDNA derived from T cells, B-cell-depleted T cells, or PBMCs.

This CDR3 has 16 residues. Looked up from germline, CDR1 is LGHDT and CDR2 is YNNKEL (reference sequence). Trimming pared 6 bases from V and 2 bases from J, leaving 19 bases between. The TCR sequence derives from an older man with active or convalescent COVID-19. The J gene is TRBJ1-2, the V gene TRBV3-1 (or the pseudogene TRBV3-2); no reliable D call. The sequencing sample was made of peripheral blood. CDR3 sequence (DNA): TGTGCCAGCAGGGGTCTGGGCGGGGAATCAAACTATGGCTACACCTTC. Residues: CASRGLGGESNYGYTF.